This TCR beta chain was profiled in a study of shared clonotypes between healthy human individuals. Study information: Per-donor plates numbered three CD4 naive, three CD4 memory, two CD8 naive and one CD8 memory.

V was trimmed by 2 bases and J by 2 bases, leaving 0 bases between them. The CDR3 consists of 12 residues. From germline, CDR1 is SGHNT and CDR2 YENEEA. Regarding this clone: Distinct nucleotide sequences in the sample also encode this CDR3.

Measured with immunoSEQ multiplex PCR; TCRdb has only the in-frame clones, and not every one. The sample holds about 1,500,000 clones, around 95% seen once. The chain joins TRBV11-3 to TRBJ2-2; no definite D call. The sample consisted of naive CD4+ T cells sorted from blood. Subset: CD45RA+ positively selected. The clonotype was recovered from a man aged 25-45 years in good health. The CDR3 DNA sequence: TGTGCCAGCAGCTTAAACACCGGGGAGCTGTTTTTT. Translated: CASSLNTGELFF.